Listed below are T cell receptor beta chains from one sample, sequenced in a study of T-cell memory formation after mild COVID-19. TCRdb re-called the 5' RACE reads with MiXCR, one entry per CDR3 protein. The sample consists of 140,000 or so distinct CDR3 sequences, 14% of them appearing once. Sequenced material: PBMCs or a T cell subset sorted from them (not recorded which). The source is an adult woman who had mild COVID-19 (a few samples of this study predate the infection). Cell type and time point are not known. Each CDR3 is given with its conserved first and last residue. A D gene is named only where the DNA matches it firmly. A row's size may be missing; if present it is once, few, many or a size class.

D: TRBD1; size: few; J: TRBJ1-2; V: TRBV29-1; CDR3: CSVGDRYDGYTF; DNA: TGCAGCGTTGGGGACAGGTATGATGGCTACACCTTC
D: TRBD2; size: .; J: TRBJ2-5; V: TRBV4-1; CDR3: CASSQKNAAGEGETQYF; DNA: TGCGCCAGCAGCCAGAAGAACGCGGCGGGGGAAGGAGAGACCCAGTACTTC
D: TRBD1; size: few; J: TRBJ2-1; V: TRBV9; CDR3: CASRPGQGGYEQFF; DNA: TGTGCCAGCAGGCCGGGACAGGGGGGTTATGAGCAGTTCTTC
D: .; size: once; J: TRBJ1-1; V: TRBV4-1; CDR3: CASSPALGGVGTEAFF; DNA: TGCGCCAGCAGCCCTGCGTTGGGAGGGGTCGGCACTGAAGCTTTCTTT
D: .; size: .; J: TRBJ2-7; V: TRBV7-2; CDR3: CASSREQVYEQYF; DNA: TGTGCCAGCAGCCGGGAACAGGTCTACGAGCAGTACTTC
D: TRBD2; size: .; J: TRBJ2-1; V: TRBV29-1; CDR3: CSLGGSYNEQFF; DNA: TGCAGCTTGGGGGGGTCCTACAATGAGCAGTTCTTC
D: .; size: few; J: TRBJ2-2; V: TRBV10-3; CDR3: CAISLTTGELFF; DNA: TGTGCCATCAGCCTAACCACCGGGGAGCTGTTTTTT
D: .; size: .; J: TRBJ2-7; V: TRBV5-1; CDR3: CASSLGAGLSYEQYF; DNA: TGCGCCAGCAGCCTGGGTGCAGGCCTCTCCTACGAGCAGTACTTC
D: .; size: few; J: TRBJ1-1; V: TRBV12-3/TRBV12-4; CDR3: CASSSGTPIEAFF; DNA: TGTGCCAGCAGTTCCGGGACACCGATTGAAGCTTTCTTT
D: TRBD2; size: few; J: TRBJ2-1; V: TRBV20-1; CDR3: CSARLGGLAGGLGYNEQFF; DNA: TGCAGTGCTAGACTGGGGGGACTAGCGGGAGGTCTGGGCTACAATGAGCAGTTCTTC
D: .; size: many; J: TRBJ2-1; V: TRBV12-3/TRBV12-4; CDR3: CASGPRTAPYRNEQFF; DNA: TGTGCCAGCGGCCCTCGGACAGCGCCGTACCGGAATGAGCAGTTCTTC
D: .; size: few; J: TRBJ2-1; V: TRBV5-1; CDR3: CASSLGGSKSYNEQFF; DNA: TGCGCCAGCAGCTTGGGGGGTTCGAAATCCTACAATGAGCAGTTCTTC
D: TRBD2; size: few; J: TRBJ2-7; V: TRBV5-5; CDR3: CASSLVSGGGPYEQYF; DNA: TGTGCCAGCAGCTTGGTTTCTGGCGGGGGGCCCTACGAGCAGTACTTC
D: .; size: .; J: TRBJ2-1; V: TRBV12-3/TRBV12-4; CDR3: CASSFTGGGNEQFF; DNA: TGTGCCAGCAGTTTCACAGGGGGGGGCAATGAGCAGTTCTTC
D: TRBD1; size: few; J: TRBJ2-1; V: TRBV6-5; CDR3: CASTGQGGYEQFF; DNA: TGTGCCAGCACAGGACAGGGGGGTTATGAGCAGTTCTTC
D: .; size: few; J: TRBJ1-2; V: TRBV19; CDR3: CASSAGSLYYGYTF; DNA: TGTGCCAGTAGCGCCGGCAGCCTATACTATGGCTACACCTTC
D: TRBD2; size: few; J: TRBJ2-7; V: TRBV7-9; CDR3: CASSLVSAGDTYEQYF; DNA: TGTGCCAGCAGCTTAGTTTCAGCGGGAGACACCTACGAGCAGTACTTC
D: .; size: few; J: TRBJ1-1; V: TRBV7-3; CDR3: CASSWGPRLGAFF; DNA: TGTGCCAGCAGCTGGGGACCGCGGTTAGGAGCTTTCTTT
D: .; size: .; J: TRBJ1-2; V: TRBV14; CDR3: CASSQGVYYGYTF; DNA: TGTGCCAGCAGCCAAGGGGTGTACTATGGCTACACCTTC
D: TRBD1; size: .; J: TRBJ2-1; V: TRBV11-1; CDR3: CASSSTQGARYNEQFF; DNA: TGTGCCAGCAGCTCCACCCAGGGGGCAAGGTACAATGAGCAGTTCTTC
D: .; size: few; J: TRBJ2-7; V: TRBV28; CDR3: CASSLYQIEAGPTYEQYF; DNA: TGTGCCAGCAGTTTATACCAAATTGAGGCAGGACCTACCTACGAGCAGTACTTC
D: .; size: .; J: TRBJ1-1; V: TRBV4-2; CDR3: CASSQAPNGNTEAFF; DNA: TGTGCCAGCAGCCAAGCCCCCAACGGGAACACTGAAGCTTTCTTT
D: .; size: .; J: TRBJ2-5; V: TRBV7-6; CDR3: CASSLDFKETQYF; DNA: TGTGCCAGCAGCCTGGACTTTAAAGAGACCCAGTACTTC
D: TRBD1; size: .; J: TRBJ2-7; V: TRBV27; CDR3: CASSHGDRYEQYF; DNA: TGTGCCAGCAGCCACGGGGACAGATACGAGCAGTACTTC
D: .; size: .; J: TRBJ2-1; V: TRBV12-3/TRBV12-4; CDR3: CASSLQTSWISEQFF; DNA: TGTGCCAGCAGTCTCCAGACGTCCTGGATCTCTGAGCAGTTCTTC
D: TRBD1; size: .; J: TRBJ2-1; V: TRBV10-3; CDR3: CALSGTGQDYNEQFF; DNA: TGTGCCCTATCAGGGACAGGACAGGACTACAATGAGCAGTTCTTC
D: .; size: .; J: TRBJ2-3; V: TRBV7-9; CDR3: CASSLVEGVSTDTQYF; DNA: TGTGCCAGCAGCTTAGTAGAGGGGGTTTCCACAGATACGCAGTATTTT
D: TRBD1; size: .; J: TRBJ1-2; V: TRBV5-6; CDR3: CASSPQGADRYGHTF; DNA: TGTGCCAGCAGCCCACAGGGGGCGGATAGGTATGGCCACACCTTC
D: .; size: few; J: TRBJ1-2; V: TRBV20-1; CDR3: CSARVSTGANYGYTF; DNA: TGCAGTGCTAGAGTGTCGACAGGCGCTAACTATGGCTACACCTTC
D: .; size: few; J: TRBJ1-1; V: TRBV7-2; CDR3: CASSSPGADPTPEAFF; DNA: TGTGCCAGCAGCTCCCCAGGGGCCGATCCGACCCCTGAAGCTTTCTTT
D: TRBD2; size: many; J: TRBJ2-2; V: TRBV4-3; CDR3: CASSQKRSLSLAVTGELFF; DNA: TGCGCCAGCAGCCAGAAAAGGTCTTTATCACTAGCGGTCACCGGGGAGCTGTTTTTT
D: .; size: .; J: TRBJ2-7; V: TRBV13; CDR3: CASSLHKYEQYF; DNA: TGTGCCAGCAGCCTCCACAAGTACGAGCAGTACTTC
D: TRBD1; size: few; J: TRBJ2-7; V: TRBV9; CDR3: CASSVDDRGTYEQYF; DNA: TGTGCCAGCAGCGTAGATGACAGGGGGACCTACGAGCAGTACTTC
D: .; size: few; J: TRBJ1-4; V: TRBV20-1; CDR3: CSARDLTATNEKLFF; DNA: TGCAGTGCTAGAGATCTGACAGCAACTAATGAAAAACTGTTTTTT
D: .; size: many; J: TRBJ2-7; V: TRBV5-6; CDR3: CASSPAGSSYEQYF; DNA: TGTGCCAGCAGTCCCGCGGGAAGCTCCTACGAGCAGTACTTC
D: TRBD2; size: .; J: TRBJ2-7; V: TRBV7-2; CDR3: CASSPLAGVSSYEQYF; DNA: TGTGCCAGCAGCCCCTTAGCGGGAGTCAGCTCCTACGAGCAGTACTTC
D: .; size: .; J: TRBJ1-2; V: TRBV2; CDR3: CASEFGTRGYTF; DNA: TGTGCCAGTGAATTCGGGACCCGTGGCTACACCTTC
D: TRBD1; size: many; J: TRBJ2-7; V: TRBV5-1; CDR3: CASRYGTGLYEQYF; DNA: TGCGCCAGCAGATATGGGACAGGGTTGTACGAGCAGTACTTC
D: TRBD2; size: few; J: TRBJ2-5; V: TRBV13; CDR3: CASSHLQAGVQETQYF; DNA: TGTGCCAGCAGCCATCTCCAAGCGGGGGTCCAAGAGACCCAGTACTTC
D: TRBD2; size: few; J: TRBJ2-3; V: TRBV12-3/TRBV12-4; CDR3: CASSSPGLAGLTSTDTQYF; DNA: TGTGCCAGCAGTTCGCCGGGACTAGCGGGGTTAACTAGCACAGATACGCAGTATTTT
D: TRBD1; size: few; J: TRBJ2-3; V: TRBV4-1; CDR3: CASSQEWDRVADTQYF; DNA: TGCGCCAGCAGCCAAGAATGGGACAGGGTAGCAGATACGCAGTATTTT
D: .; size: few; J: TRBJ2-2; V: TRBV23-1; CDR3: CASPYLGELFF; DNA: TGCGCCAGCCCCTACCTAGGGGAGCTGTTTTTT
D: .; size: few; J: TRBJ2-7; V: TRBV7-2; CDR3: CASSLDFHPVLDEQYF; DNA: TGTGCCAGCAGCTTAGATTTTCATCCCGTCTTGGACGAGCAGTACTTC
D: TRBD2; size: .; J: TRBJ2-3; V: TRBV7-3; CDR3: CASSHFGGGSEDTQYF; DNA: TGTGCCAGCAGCCACTTTGGGGGGGGTTCCGAAGATACGCAGTATTTT
D: .; size: .; J: TRBJ2-7; V: TRBV19; CDR3: CASSFARGEQYF; DNA: TGTGCCAGTAGTTTCGCTAGAGGCGAGCAGTACTTC
D: .; size: .; J: TRBJ2-1; V: TRBV29-1; CDR3: CSVQEARGGNEQFF; DNA: TGCAGCGTTCAAGAGGCCAGGGGGGGCAATGAGCAGTTCTTC
D: .; size: many; J: TRBJ2-7; V: TRBV2; CDR3: CASSATSGSYEQYF; DNA: TGTGCCAGCAGTGCCACTAGTGGGTCCTACGAGCAGTACTTC
D: TRBD2; size: few; J: TRBJ2-5; V: TRBV13; CDR3: CASSQGVAGPQETQYF; DNA: TGTGCCAGCAGCCAAGGAGTAGCGGGGCCCCAAGAGACCCAGTACTTC
D: TRBD2; size: .; J: TRBJ2-7; V: TRBV7-9; CDR3: CASSGTNTYEQYF; DNA: TGTGCCAGCTCCGGGACTAATACCTACGAGCAGTACTTC
D: .; size: .; J: TRBJ1-2; V: TRBV11-3; CDR3: CASSPSWRGAYGYTF; DNA: TGTGCCAGCAGCCCATCGTGGCGGGGGGCGTATGGCTACACCTTC
D: .; size: few; J: TRBJ2-5; V: TRBV7-2; CDR3: CASSLLGMGETQYF; DNA: TGTGCCAGCAGCTTACTAGGAATGGGGGAGACCCAGTACTTC
D: .; size: few; J: TRBJ1-1; V: TRBV27; CDR3: CASSFSGVTEAFF; DNA: TGTGCCAGCAGTTTTTCAGGGGTCACTGAAGCTTTCTTT
D: .; size: few; J: TRBJ2-3; V: TRBV5-1; CDR3: CASSLEGAAGDTQYF; DNA: TGCGCCAGCAGCTTGGAAGGAGCGGCCGGGGATACGCAGTATTTT
D: .; size: .; J: TRBJ2-7; V: TRBV27; CDR3: CASSPRVSSDEQYF; DNA: TGTGCCAGCAGTCCCAGGGTATCGAGCGACGAGCAGTACTTC